This T cell receptor beta chain was captured by sequencing in a study of PD-1 blockade in classical Hodgkin lymphoma. As for this clone: As yet, its antigen is unknown.

Study-wide results and limits: Individuals initiating nivolumab under 1 year after ASCT were excluded.

This table comes from immunoSEQ multiplex PCR, and its TCRdb copy is limited to in-frame clones, with some not included. The sample lists tens of thousands of clones, 88% occurring once. Brentuximab vedotin exposure varied, and every patient relapsed after autologous stem cell transplantation. Patients showed best responses of complete response, partial response or progressive disease. This CDR3 is built from 14 residues. V lost 4 bases and J lost 6, with 14 bases in between. Germline loops: CDR1 SGHRS, CDR2 YFSETQ. The rearrangement joins TRBV5-1 to TRBJ2-1; weak D call: TRBD1 (6 bases). The origin of this receptor is a human donor with classical Hodgkin lymphoma. The source was peripheral blood mononuclear cells (PBMCs), collected at baseline. DNA of the CDR3: TGCGCCAGCAGCCACTCCGGCAGGGGCAATGAGCAGTTCTTC. Residues: CASSHSGRGNEQFF.